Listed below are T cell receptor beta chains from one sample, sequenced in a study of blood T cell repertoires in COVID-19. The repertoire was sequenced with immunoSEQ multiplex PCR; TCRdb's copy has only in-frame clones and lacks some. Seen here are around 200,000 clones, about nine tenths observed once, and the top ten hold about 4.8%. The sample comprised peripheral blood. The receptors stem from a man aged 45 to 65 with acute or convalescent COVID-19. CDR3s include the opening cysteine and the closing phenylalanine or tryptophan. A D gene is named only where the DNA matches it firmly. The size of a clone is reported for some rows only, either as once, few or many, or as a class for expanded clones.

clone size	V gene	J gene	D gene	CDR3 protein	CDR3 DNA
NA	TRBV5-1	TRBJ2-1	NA	CASSLIPNAGLVYNEQFF	TGCGCCAGCAGCTTGATACCCAATGCAGGGTTGGTCTACAATGAGCAGTTCTTC
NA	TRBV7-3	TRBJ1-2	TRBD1	CASSIGGQGAGYTF	TGTGCCAGCAGCATAGGGGGACAGGGGGCTGGCTACACCTTC
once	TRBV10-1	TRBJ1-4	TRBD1	CASSEQGEKLFF	TGCGCCAGCAGTGAACAGGGGGAAAAACTGTTTTTT
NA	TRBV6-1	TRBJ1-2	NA	CASSEPGRGNYGYTF	TGTGCCAGCAGTGAACCGGGCAGGGGTAACTATGGCTACACCTTC
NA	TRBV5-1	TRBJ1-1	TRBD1	CASSLTGTGYTEAFF	TGCGCCAGCAGCTTAACCGGGACAGGGTACACTGAAGCTTTCTTT
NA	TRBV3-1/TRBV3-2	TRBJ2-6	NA	CASSPGTLSGANVLTF	TGTGCCAGCAGCCCCGGGACACTATCTGGGGCCAACGTCCTGACTTTC
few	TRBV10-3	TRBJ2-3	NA	CAIRADTDTQYF	TGTGCCATCAGGGCAGACACAGATACGCAGTATTTT
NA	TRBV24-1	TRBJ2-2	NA	CATSDLGSDRTLNTGELFF	TGTGCCACCAGTGACCTAGGGTCCGACAGGACCTTGAACACCGGGGAGCTGTTTTTT
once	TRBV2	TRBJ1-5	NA	CASSDRTGGYQPQHF	TGTGCCAGCAGTGATAGGACCGGGGGATATCAGCCCCAGCATTTT
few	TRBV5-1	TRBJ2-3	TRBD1	CASSLSSVRDRGITQYF	TGCGCCAGCAGCTTGAGTTCGGTGCGGGACAGGGGTATCACGCAGTATTTT
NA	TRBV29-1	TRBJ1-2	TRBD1	CSVRQGNGYTF	TGCAGCGTCCGACAGGGGAATGGCTACACCTTC
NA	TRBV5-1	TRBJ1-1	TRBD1	CASSLGDSLNTEAFF	TGCGCCAGCAGCTTAGGGGACAGCCTGAACACTGAAGCTTTCTTT
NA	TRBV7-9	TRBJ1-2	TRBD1	CASSLAQGVGYGYTF	TGTGCCAGCAGCTTAGCCCAGGGGGTAGGCTATGGCTACACCTTC
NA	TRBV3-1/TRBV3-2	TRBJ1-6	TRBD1	CASSLTGTGVSPLHF	TGTGCCAGCAGCTTGACCGGGACAGGGGTGTCACCCCTCCACTTT
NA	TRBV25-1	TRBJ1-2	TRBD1	CASGRGPRDGYTF	TGTGCCAGCGGAAGGGGGCCCCGGGATGGCTACACCTTC
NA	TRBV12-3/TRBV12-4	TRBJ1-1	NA	CASTEQVNTEAFF	TGTGCCAGCACCGAACAGGTGAACACTGAAGCTTTCTTT
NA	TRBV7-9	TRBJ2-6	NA	CASSLVGAGANVLTF	TGTGCCAGCAGCTTAGTAGGAGCTGGGGCCAACGTCCTGACTTTC
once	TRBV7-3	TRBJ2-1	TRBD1	CASSPSGTGRNEQFF	TGTGCCAGCAGCCCCAGCGGGACAGGGCGCAATGAGCAGTTCTTC
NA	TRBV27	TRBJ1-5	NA	CASSLIPNQPQHF	TGTGCCAGCAGTTTAATCCCTAATCAGCCCCAGCATTTT
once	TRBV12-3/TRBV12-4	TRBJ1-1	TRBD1	CASSLLGQGEAFF	TGTGCCAGCAGTTTGCTGGGACAGGGTGAAGCTTTCTTT
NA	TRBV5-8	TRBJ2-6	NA	CAMTGSTGANVLTF	TGTGCCATGACAGGTTCAACTGGGGCCAACGTCCTGACTTTC
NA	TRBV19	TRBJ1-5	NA	CASSIEGQSNQPQHF	TGTGCCAGTAGTATAGAGGGCCAGAGCAATCAGCCCCAGCATTTT
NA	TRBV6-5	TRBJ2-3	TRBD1	CASPNGDRGTDTQYF	TGTGCCAGCCCGAACGGGGACAGGGGCACAGATACGCAGTATTTT
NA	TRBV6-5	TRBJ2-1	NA	CASRGSSYNEQFF	TGTGCCAGCCGGGGGAGCTCCTACAATGAGCAGTTCTTC
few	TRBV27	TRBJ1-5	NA	CASSIKPPDSDLNQPQHF	TGTGCCAGCAGCATAAAACCCCCGGACAGCGACCTAAATCAGCCCCAGCATTTT
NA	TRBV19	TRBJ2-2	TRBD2	CASSILLAGGMNTGELFF	TGTGCCAGTAGTATCCTACTAGCGGGGGGAATGAACACCGGGGAGCTGTTTTTT
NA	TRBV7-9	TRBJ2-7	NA	CASSSLYEQYF	TGTGCCAGCAGCTCGTTATACGAGCAGTACTTC
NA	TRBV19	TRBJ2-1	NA	CASSPSVWGNNEQFF	TGTGCCAGTAGTCCCTCTGTCTGGGGCAACAATGAGCAGTTCTTC
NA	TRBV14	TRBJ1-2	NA	CASSRTGIWNYGYTF	TGTGCCAGCAGCCGCACAGGGATTTGGAACTATGGCTACACCTTC
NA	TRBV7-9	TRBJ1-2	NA	CASSLGQGYGYTF	TGTGCCAGCAGCTTAGGCCAGGGGTATGGCTACACCTTC
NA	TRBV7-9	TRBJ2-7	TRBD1	CASSSIAETGGAPGYF	TGTGCCAGCAGCTCGATAGCTGAGACAGGGGGCGCCCCGGGGTACTTC
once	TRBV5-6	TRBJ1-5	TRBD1	CASSLGQGLHQPQHF	TGTGCCAGCAGCTTGGGACAGGGGTTGCATCAGCCCCAGCATTTT
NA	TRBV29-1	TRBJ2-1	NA	CSVGGSRTRIDNEQFF	TGCAGCGTTGGGGGTAGTCGGACTCGGATTGACAATGAGCAGTTCTTC
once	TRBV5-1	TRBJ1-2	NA	CASLLAPTSAYGYTF	TGCGCCAGCCTCCTAGCGCCAACCTCAGCCTATGGCTACACCTTC
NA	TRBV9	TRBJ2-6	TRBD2	CASSVGGGAGANVLTF	TGTGCCAGCAGCGTAGGGGGAGGGGCTGGGGCCAACGTCCTGACTTTC
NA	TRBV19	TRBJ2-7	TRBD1	CASSGDRSSYEQYF	TGTGCCAGTAGTGGGGACAGGAGCTCCTACGAGCAGTACTTC
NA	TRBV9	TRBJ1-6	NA	CASSARDIDPNSPLHF	TGTGCCAGCAGCGCCCGGGACATCGACCCTAATTCACCCCTCCACTTT
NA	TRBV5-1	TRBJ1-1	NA	CASSLGGSMNTEAFF	TGCGCCAGCAGCTTGGGCGGCAGCATGAACACTGAAGCTTTCTTT
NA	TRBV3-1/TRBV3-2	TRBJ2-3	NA	CASSQEAATQYF	TGTGCCAGCAGCCAAGAAGCGGCCACGCAGTATTTT
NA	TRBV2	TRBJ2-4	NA	CASSPTGLAKNIQYF	TGTGCCAGCAGTCCCACAGGGTTAGCCAAAAACATTCAGTACTTC
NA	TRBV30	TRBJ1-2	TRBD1	CAWSPRQGLYGYTF	TGTGCCTGGAGTCCACGACAGGGCCTATATGGCTACACCTTC
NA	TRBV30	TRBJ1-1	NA	CAWSGQGGTEAFF	TGTGCCTGGAGTGGGCAGGGAGGCACTGAAGCTTTCTTT
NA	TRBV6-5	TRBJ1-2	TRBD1	CASIIDGTGKGYTF	TGTGCCAGCATTATAGACGGGACAGGAAAAGGCTACACCTTC
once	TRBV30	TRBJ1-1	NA	CAWSGTGRYGEAFF	TGTGCCTGGAGTGGAACGGGAAGGTATGGTGAAGCTTTCTTT
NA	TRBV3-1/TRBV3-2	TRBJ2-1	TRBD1	CASSQGTGSYNEQFF	TGTGCCAGCAGCCAAGGGACAGGTAGCTACAATGAGCAGTTCTTC
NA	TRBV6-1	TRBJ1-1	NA	CASSEGRGWNTEAFF	TGTGCCAGCAGTGAAGGCCGGGGATGGAACACTGAAGCTTTCTTT
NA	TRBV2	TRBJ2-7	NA	CASSPTGTVYEQYF	TGTGCCAGCAGTCCCACAGGGACCGTCTACGAGCAGTACTTC
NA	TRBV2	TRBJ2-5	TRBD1	CASTGQGAYQETQYF	TGTGCCAGCACGGGACAGGGGGCCTACCAAGAGACCCAGTACTTC
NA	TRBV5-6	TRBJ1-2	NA	CASSLGGGNYGYTF	TGTGCCAGCAGCTTGGGCGGGGGGAACTATGGCTACACCTTC
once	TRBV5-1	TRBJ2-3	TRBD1	CASSLGMTGFGTDTQYF	TGCGCCAGCAGCTTGGGGATGACAGGGTTCGGCACAGATACGCAGTATTTT
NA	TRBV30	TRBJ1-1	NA	CAWSEQNTEAFF	TGTGCCTGGAGTGAGCAGAACACTGAAGCTTTCTTT
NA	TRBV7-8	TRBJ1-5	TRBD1	CASSLRTGVALNQPQHF	TGTGCCAGCAGCTTAAGGACAGGGGTGGCCCTCAATCAGCCCCAGCATTTT
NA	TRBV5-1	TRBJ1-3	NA	CASSPRQNSGNTIYF	TGCGCCAGCAGCCCCCGACAGAACTCTGGAAACACCATATATTTT
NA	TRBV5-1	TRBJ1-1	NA	CASSLGGSVNTEAFF	TGCGCCAGCAGCTTAGGGGGATCGGTGAACACTGAAGCTTTCTTT
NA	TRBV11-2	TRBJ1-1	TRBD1	CASSFGQGLMNTEAFF	TGTGCCAGCAGCTTCGGACAGGGCCTAATGAACACTGAAGCTTTCTTT
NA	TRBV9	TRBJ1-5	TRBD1	CASSVAGGNNQPQHF	TGTGCCAGCAGCGTAGCAGGGGGCAACAATCAGCCCCAGCATTTT
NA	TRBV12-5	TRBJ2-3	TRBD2	CASGSGGGISDTQYF	TGTGCTAGTGGTTCTGGCGGGGGGATCTCAGATACGCAGTATTTT